This TCR beta chain derives from a study of OX40 agonist ivuxolimab in advanced cancers. The cohort excluded patients with autoimmune disease history or systemic immunosuppression. In the case of this clone: Its antigen is as yet unknown.

General study points: At 0.1 to 3.0 mg/kg and by week 6, CD4+ and CD8+ T cells in the blood had expanded clonally.

Produced via immunoSEQ multiplex PCR; TCRdb's table is partial and in-frame only. The profile covers approximately 94,000 clones, with about 91% appearing a single time and about 0.17% taken by the ten largest. This receptor was taken from an adult with an advanced solid tumor such as melanoma, head and neck, liver or kidney cancer. The specimen comprised CD4+ or CD8+ T cells sorted from blood, sampled in a trial of the OX40 agonist ivuxolimab.

In DNA, the CDR3 is TGTGCCAGCAGAGATGCGGGAGTAGGCGAGCAGTACTTC. Encoded protein: CASRDAGVGEQYF. V gene TRBV27 combines with J gene TRBJ2-7, with 7 nucleotides matching TRBD2. The V and J ends lost 6 bases and 6 bases, in that order; junction bases with no gene match: 8. CDR3 length equals 13 residues. Germline CDR1 reads MNHEY; CDR2 reads SMNVEV (reference sequence).